A single TCR beta chain is shown here with its context. Some clones are missing from TCRdb's copy, which holds only in-frame ones; the method was immunoSEQ multiplex PCR. Of roughly 62,000 clones detected, roughly 84% appear once; the ten largest clones hold roughly 10%. This record comes from a study of blood T cell repertoires in COVID-19. Study overall: T cells, B-cell-depleted T cells, or PBMCs provided the cDNA or gDNA that served as material.

The CDR3 sequence is 15 residues long. Germline CDR1 and CDR2: KGHSH and LQKENI. Trimming stripped 1 base from V and 5 bases from J, with 14 bases between. The sequenced material came from peripheral blood. This rearrangement joins TRBV18 to TRBJ2-5; D uncertain. The source is a man younger than 45 with COVID-19, enrolled during active disease. The CDR3 DNA sequence: TGTGCCAGCTCACCACTTATTGCCGCCCGGGAGACCCAGTACTTC. Residues: CASSPLIAARETQYF.